This TCR beta chain was captured in a study of T-cell reconstitution after alpha-beta-depleted transplantation in children. Study-wide results and limits: When one year had passed after transplant, most T-cell counts and diversity came from newly produced T cells. Expanded graft clones, several hundred of them, were reportedly the source of alpha-beta T cells about two months after transplant.

Preparation of the TCRbeta library was carried out with unique molecular identifiers. Via MiXCR, TCRdb re-called the PCR reads, giving one row per CDR3 protein. The data contain hundreds of thousands of distinct CDR3 sequences, roughly 17% of them singletons. The CDR3 has 16 residues. V lost 5 bases and J lost 6, with 21 bases in between. CDR1 and CDR2 from the germline V gene are SGHAT and FQNNGV. The sample holds a few counts of this clonotype. Its target is not known. The sequencing here drew on PBMCs, mostly from graft donor cells, taken 360 days after TCRalphabeta/CD19-depleted stem cell transplant. This chain connects TRBV11-2 to TRBJ2-3; D perhaps matches TRBD1 (6 bases). The sequence was obtained from a boy less than two years old who had a stem cell transplant for Wiskott-Aldrich syndrome, so the T cells may come from the graft donor. CDR3 protein: CASSPQGRRAADTQYF. In nucleotides, the CDR3 is TGTGCCAGCAGCCCACAGGGACGCCGAGCCGCGGATACGCAGTATTTT.